The rows below give T cell receptor beta chains drawn from one sample of a study of shared clonotypes between healthy human individuals. Here immunoSEQ multiplex PCR was the method, and the copy in TCRdb shows in-frame clones only, minus some. The sample shows about 2,200,000 clones, roughly 91% of them seen only once. The source material was naive CD8+ T cells from PBMCs. These receptor sequences come from a man aged 18 to 35 in good health. Some clones in this sample may be carry-over from other donors' samples. Each CDR3 is given with its conserved first and last residue. The D gene is left open where the match is weak. Where a row states a size, it is once, few, many or the class of an expanded clone; other rows omit it.

>TRBV13|.|TRBD2|15|TRBJ2-7
CASSREGLPWDKQYF
TGTGCCAGCAGCCGCGAGGGACTACCGTGGGATAAGCAGTACTTC
>TRBV27|.|TRBD2|15|TRBJ2-1
CASSPTSGRVYEQFF
TGTGCCAGCAGTCCTACTAGCGGGAGGGTCTATGAGCAGTTCTTC
>TRBV7-9|.|.|15|TRBJ2-7
CASSPGQKSSYEQYF
TGTGCCAGCAGCCCGGGACAAAAGAGCTCCTACGAGCAGTACTTC
>TRBV7-9|.|.|13|TRBJ2-1
CASSLSLASEQFF
TGTGCCAGCAGCTTATCGCTAGCCAGTGAGCAGTTCTTC
>TRBV7-6|.|.|13|TRBJ1-2
CASSLGTNYGYTF
TGTGCCAGCAGCTTAGGCACGAACTATGGCTACACCTTC
>TRBV5-4|.|.|14|TRBJ2-5
CASSLVPEQETQYF
TGTGCCAGCAGCTTGGTCCCAGAGCAAGAGACCCAGTACTTC
>TRBV5-1|.|.|16|TRBJ2-2
CASSLGGRENTGELFF
TGCGCCAGCAGCTTGGGCGGGCGGGAGAACACCGGGGAGCTGTTTTTT
>TRBV5-1|.|.|18|TRBJ1-2
CASSLALMSYTGIDGYTF
TGCGCCAGCAGCTTGGCACTAATGAGCTATACAGGGATTGATGGCTACACCTTC
>TRBV6-5|.|TRBD2|15|TRBJ2-3
CASSYAGGVTDTQYF
TGTGCCAGCAGTTACGCGGGAGGCGTCACAGATACGCAGTATTTT
>TRBV13|.|TRBD2|16|TRBJ2-3
CASSPRLREFGDTQYF
TGTGCCAGCAGCCCCCGGTTGCGGGAGTTTGGAGATACGCAGTATTTT
>TRBV4-1|.|.|12|TRBJ1-2
CASSQDLSGYTF
TGCGCCAGCAGCCAAGATCTTAGTGGCTACACCTTC
>TRBV19|.|TRBD2|16|TRBJ2-2
CASSALAGGPTGELFF
TGTGCCAGTAGTGCACTAGCGGGAGGGCCCACCGGGGAGCTGTTTTTT
>TRBV19|.|TRBD2|15|TRBJ2-1
CASSTGLAGGYEQFF
TGTGCCAGTAGTACCGGACTAGCGGGAGGGTATGAGCAGTTCTTC
>TRBV15|once|.|18|TRBJ2-2
CATSAPLVVRANTGELFF
TGTGCCACCAGCGCCCCCCTAGTAGTCAGGGCGAACACCGGGGAGCTGTTTTTT
>TRBV21-1|.|.|17|TRBJ2-7
CASSNGGLAGDQYEQYF
TGTGCCAGCAGCAATGGGGGACTAGCGGGAGATCAGTACGAGCAGTACTTC
>TRBV11-2|.|TRBD1|19|TRBJ2-7
CASNQYRDRGAQSFYEQYF
TGTGCCAGCAACCAATACCGGGACAGGGGGGCGCAAAGCTTCTACGAGCAGTACTTC
>TRBV5-6|.|TRBD1|16|TRBJ1-1
CASSLTTGGMNTEAFF
TGTGCCAGCAGCTTGACGACAGGGGGGATGAACACTGAAGCTTTCTTT
>TRBV2|.|.|17|TRBJ2-3
CASSYTPPSDRTDTQYF
TGTGCCAGCAGCTATACCCCCCCTAGCGATCGCACAGATACGCAGTATTTT
>TRBV5-1|.|.|14|TRBJ1-2
CASSGETGPYGYTF
TGCGCCAGCAGCGGGGAGACAGGCCCATATGGCTACACCTTC
>TRBV27|.|.|15|TRBJ2-7
CASSLSRAGTYEQYF
TGTGCCAGCAGTCTATCCCGCGCCGGTACCTACGAGCAGTACTTC
>TRBV7-9|.|.|13|TRBJ2-7
CASSLAGAYEQYF
TGTGCCAGCAGCTTAGCCGGGGCCTACGAGCAGTACTTC
>TRBV19|.|.|12|TRBJ2-1
CASSIRGSEQFF
TGTGCCAGTAGTATACGGGGCTCCGAGCAGTTCTTC
>TRBV15|.|TRBD2|19|TRBJ2-2
CATSSEGREVGANTGELFF
TGTGCCACCAGCAGTGAAGGGCGGGAGGTAGGGGCGAACACCGGGGAGCTGTTTTTT
>TRBV6-1|.|.|13|TRBJ2-3
CASSAGVTDTQYF
TGTGCCAGCAGTGCAGGGGTCACAGATACGCAGTATTTT
>TRBV5-1|.|.|16|TRBJ2-7
CASSSDRQKPTYEQYF
TGCGCCAGCAGCTCGGATAGACAGAAGCCTACCTACGAGCAGTACTTC
>TRBV27|.|TRBD2|13|TRBJ2-7
CASSLLAGDEQYF
TGTGCCAGCAGTTTACTAGCGGGAGACGAGCAGTACTTC
>TRBV27|.|.|16|TRBJ2-5
CASSPSRGHLIVTQYF
TGTGCCAGCAGCCCGTCCCGGGGGCACTTAATAGTGACCCAGTACTTC
>TRBV10-3|.|.|14|TRBJ2-5
CAISEVVAGETQYF
TGTGCCATCAGTGAGGTGGTTGCCGGCGAGACCCAGTACTTC
>TRBV6-1|.|.|12|TRBJ1-3
CASRDAGNTIYF
TGTGCCAGCAGGGACGCTGGAAACACCATATATTTT
>TRBV27|.|.|12|TRBJ2-2
CASSFGTGELFF
TGTGCCAGCAGTTTCGGGACCGGGGAGCTGTTTTTT
>TRBV9|.|.|12|TRBJ2-7
CASSPGEGEQYF
TGTGCCAGCAGCCCCGGAGAAGGAGAGCAGTACTTC
>TRBV18|.|.|16|TRBJ1-1
CASSPRDQGLNTEAFF
TGTGCCAGCTCACCACGGGATCAGGGGTTGAACACTGAAGCTTTCTTT
>TRBV15|.|.|14|TRBJ1-1
CATSRGRGPYEAFF
TGTGCCACCAGCAGAGGCAGGGGACCATATGAAGCTTTCTTT
>TRBV27|once|TRBD2|14|TRBJ2-1
CASSFGGGLAEQFF
TGTGCCAGCAGTTTTGGGGGAGGGTTGGCTGAGCAGTTCTTC
>TRBV15|.|TRBD2|16|TRBJ2-7
CATSRSLTSGSYEQYF
TGTGCCACCAGCAGATCCCTGACTAGCGGGAGCTACGAGCAGTACTTC
>TRBV27|.|TRBD2|15|TRBJ2-2
CASSMGLAGAGELFF
TGTGCCAGCAGTATGGGACTAGCGGGAGCGGGGGAGCTGTTTTTT
>TRBV7-2|.|.|14|TRBJ1-1
CASSFQAAYYEAFF
TGTGCCAGCAGCTTTCAGGCGGCATACTATGAAGCTTTCTTT
>TRBV7-8|.|.|14|TRBJ2-3
CASSLAPGEDTQYF
TGTGCCAGCAGCTTAGCCCCAGGGGAAGATACGCAGTATTTT
>TRBV5-6|.|.|14|TRBJ2-7
CASSLGHLDSEQYF
TGTGCCAGCAGCTTGGGACATTTGGATTCCGAGCAGTACTTC
>TRBV2|.|.|11|TRBJ2-7
CASRGSYEQYF
TGTGCCAGCAGGGGCTCCTACGAGCAGTACTTC
>TRBV27|.|TRBD1|16|TRBJ2-7
CASSSSQGALSYEQYF
TGTGCCAGCAGTTCGTCACAGGGGGCTCTCTCCTACGAGCAGTACTTC
>TRBV4-1|.|.|16|TRBJ1-2
CASSQDQAGSSYGYTF
TGCGCCAGCAGCCAAGATCAGGCAGGGTCCAGCTATGGCTACACCTTC
>TRBV10-1|.|.|17|TRBJ2-3
CASSEGRTSSSTDTQYF
TGCGCCAGCAGTGAGGGCCGTACGTCCTCAAGCACAGATACGCAGTATTTT
>TRBV9|.|.|14|TRBJ2-7
CASSPRTDVYEQYF
TGTGCCAGCAGCCCCCGGACGGACGTCTACGAGCAGTACTTC
>TRBV7-2|.|TRBD1|16|TRBJ1-2
CASSLVTGGPFFGYTF
TGTGCCAGCAGCTTAGTAACAGGGGGTCCCTTTTTTGGCTACACCTTC
>TRBV28|few|.|13|TRBJ1-1
CASRRQRNTEAFF
TGTGCCAGCAGGCGACAGAGGAATACTGAAGCTTTCTTT
>TRBV10-3|.|.|13|TRBJ2-7
CAITEAVSYEQYF
TGTGCCATCACCGAGGCGGTCTCCTACGAGCAGTACTTC
>TRBV4-1|.|TRBD2|17|TRBJ2-7
CASSPRLAGGRSYEQYF
TGCGCCAGCAGCCCAAGACTAGCGGGAGGGCGCTCCTACGAGCAGTACTTC
>TRBV15|.|TRBD1|14|TRBJ2-7
CATGPRGNSYEQYF
TGTGCCACCGGGCCCAGGGGGAACTCCTACGAGCAGTACTTC
>TRBV5-1|.|.|14|TRBJ1-2
CASSLAGSDYGYTF
TGCGCCAGCAGCTTGGCCGGGTCGGACTATGGCTACACCTTC
>TRBV11-2|.|TRBD1|17|TRBJ1-1
CASSHLLSGQGFTEAFF
TGTGCCAGCAGCCACTTATTGTCAGGACAGGGGTTCACTGAAGCTTTCTTT
>TRBV28|.|.|14|TRBJ2-3
CASSLRGFTDTQYF
TGTGCCAGCAGTTTACGGGGGTTCACAGATACGCAGTATTTT
>TRBV25-1|few|.|11|TRBJ2-7
CASSEAGKEYF
TGTGCCAGCAGTGAAGCGGGGAAGGAGTACTTC